This T cell receptor beta chain was identified during a study of T cell responses to AZD1222 COVID-19 vaccine. The table came from immunoSEQ multiplex PCR; TCRdb's copy has only in-frame clones and leaves some out. The data show 150,000 to 200,000 clones, around 93% seen once. The table lists this clone with a count of one. What it binds is not known. Study-level findings and limits: Following two doses of AZD1222, Spike-specific TCR breadth and depth rose. Unmutated variant regions are reportedly targeted by nearly half of spike-specific TCRs. Of the AZD1222 recipients, only six were seropositive at baseline.

Sequencing was performed on peripheral blood, taken on day 0 of AZD1222 vaccination. The source of this sequence is an adult in good health.

CDR3 bases: TGCAGCGTTGAAGACAACGGGATCTCTTATGGCTACACCTTC. This encodes CSVEDNGISYGYTF. The chain recombines TRBV29-1 with TRBJ1-2; the D is unclear. There are 14 residues in the CDR3. Germline CDR1 is SQVTM and CDR2 is ANQGSEA. Trimming removed 0 bases from V and 5 bases from J, with 13 bases in between.